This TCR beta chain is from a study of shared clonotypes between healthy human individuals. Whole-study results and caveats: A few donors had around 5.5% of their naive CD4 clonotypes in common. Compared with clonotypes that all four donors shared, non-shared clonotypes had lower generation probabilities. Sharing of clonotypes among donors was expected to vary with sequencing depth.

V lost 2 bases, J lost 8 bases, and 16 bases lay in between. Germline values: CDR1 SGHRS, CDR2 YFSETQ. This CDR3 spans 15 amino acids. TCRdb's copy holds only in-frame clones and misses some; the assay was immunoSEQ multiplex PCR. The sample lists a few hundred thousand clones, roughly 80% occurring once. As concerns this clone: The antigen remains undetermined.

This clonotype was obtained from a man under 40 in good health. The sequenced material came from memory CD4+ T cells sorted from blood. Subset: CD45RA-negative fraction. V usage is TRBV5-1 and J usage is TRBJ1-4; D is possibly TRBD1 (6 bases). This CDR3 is CASSFTGNLPEKLFF. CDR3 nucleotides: TGCGCCAGCAGCTTCACAGGGAATCTACCGGAAAAACTGTTTTTT.